This T cell receptor beta chain came from a study of cytomegalovirus exposure and HLA in healthy donors. The study, taken as a whole, reports: Testing in vitro showed a few CMV-associated chains specific for CMV antigens.

The V gene's germline CDR1 is MNHNS and CDR2 SASEGT. This CDR3 comprises 14 residues. The V end was cut by 6 bases, the J end by 2 bases, with 10 bases between. Measured with immunoSEQ multiplex PCR; TCRdb has only the in-frame clones, and not every one. The sample yields about 160,000 clones, nearly 90% seen once. Concerning this clone: Its antigen is as yet unknown.

The TCR was taken from a man between 18 and 35 years old in good health and CMV-seropositive. V gene TRBV6-1 combines with J gene TRBJ1-4; the D gene is possibly TRBD1 (6 bases). The sequenced sample consisted of PBMCs. The CDR3 spells CASRPRGTNEKLFF. CDR3 in DNA: TGTGCCAGCAGGCCCAGGGGCACTAATGAAAAACTGTTTTTT.